One and the same sample provided the 28 T cell receptor beta chains below, sequenced in a study of blood T cell repertoires in COVID-19. Profiled with immunoSEQ multiplex PCR; TCRdb holds only in-frame clones, not every one. The sample holds 250,000 to 350,000 clones, 92% seen once. Sequenced sample: PBMCs or T cells enriched from blood (not recorded which). These receptors were taken from a woman between 25 and 40 years old who had recovered from COVID-19.

The V call is TRBV4-1, the J call TRBJ2-1; 12 positions match TRBD1. This CDR3 is built from 19 residues. J was trimmed by 5 bases and V by 0 bases; bases with no gene match: 11. From germline, CDR1 is MGHRA and CDR2 YSYEKL. The CDR3 loop reads CASSQDQGTGGLLNNEQFF. The CDR3 DNA sequence: TGCGCCAGCAGCCAAGATCAGGGGACAGGGGGCCTCTTAAACAATGAGCAGTTCTTC.

The chain links TRBV5-5 to TRBJ2-2; TRBD1 matches 9 bases. With 4 bases clipped from V and 6 bases from J, the junction kept 7 bases outside the gene matches. The V gene's germline CDR1 is SGHKS and CDR2 YYEKEE (reference sequence). The CDR3 sequence is 15 residues long. The chain's CDR3 is CASSTGTGYPGELFF. For the CDR3, the DNA is TGTGCCAGCAGCACCGGGACAGGGTACCCCGGGGAGCTGTTTTTT.

The chain joins TRBV5-4 to TRBJ1-2, with TRBD1 matching 8 bases. The CDR3 covers 13 residues. CDR1 SGHNT and CDR2 YYREEE come from the germline V gene (reference sequence). V lost 4 bases to trimming and J lost 8 bases; unmatched junction nucleotides: 7. The CDR3 nucleotides read TGTGCCAGCAGCAGGACAGGGTCAAGGGGCTACACCTTC. This codes for CASSRTGSRGYTF.

The V and J genes are TRBV12-3 or TRBV12-4 and TRBJ1-2, with TRBD1 as a possible D gene (6 bases). This CDR3 has 12 amino acids. Trimming shortened V by 5 bases and J by 7 bases, and 11 bases separated the two germline ends. The CDR3 nucleotides read TGTGCCAGCAGTCCAGGGGAGGGTGGCTACACCTTC. The encoded protein is CASSPGEGGYTF.

The chain combines TRBV2 with TRBJ2-1, with D possibly being TRBD2 (7 bases). Trimming removed 6 bases at V and 8 bases at J, with 14 bases between. This CDR3 is 13 amino acids long. CDR1 is SNHLY and CDR2 is FYNNEI in the germline V gene. The CDR3 sequence: CASSRRGQDEQFF. The CDR3 region has the DNA TGTGCCAGCAGCAGGCGGGGGCAAGATGAGCAGTTCTTC.

The chain recombines TRBV12-3 or TRBV12-4 with TRBJ2-7, with TRBD2 matching over 7 bases. The CDR3 has 13 residues. V was pared by 5 bases and J by 7 bases, with 8 bases of the junction left unmatched. CDR3 sequence reads: CASSPRLADEQYF. The CDR3 DNA reads TGTGCCAGCAGTCCGAGACTAGCCGATGAGCAGTACTTC.

The chain combines TRBV2 with TRBJ1-4; D remains ambiguous. V lost 7 bases and J lost 3, with 15 bases in between. Germline CDR1 and CDR2: SNHLY and FYNNEI. The CDR3 has 15 residues. The CDR3 is CASTKAYPANEKLFF. The CDR3 region has the DNA TGTGCCAGCACCAAAGCGTATCCCGCTAATGAAAAACTGTTTTTT. Together with reference TRBV2 and TRBJ1-4, the CDR3 gives the full variable domain: EPEVTQTPSHQVTQMGQEVILRCVPISNHLYFYWYRQILGQKVEFLVSFYNNEISEKSEIFDDQFSVERPDGSNFTLKIRSTKLEDSAMYFCASTKAYPANEKLFFGSGTQLSVL.

This clone has just one count. The chain combines TRBV5-6 with TRBJ2-7, with a weak D call TRBD2 (6 bases). Germline lookup yields CDR1 SGHDT and CDR2 YYEEEE. Trimming took off 4 bases at V and 3 bases at J, with 14 bases between the two ends. The CDR3 totals 14 residues. The CDR3 is CASSPFGRDYEQYF. The DNA for the CDR3 is TGTGCCAGCAGCCCCTTTGGGCGGGACTACGAGCAGTACTTC.

This clone was counted once. The V and J genes are TRBV11-3 and TRBJ1-1; possibly TRBD1 for D (6 bases). Trimming removed 4 bases from V and 1 base from J, with 22 bases in between. Looked up from germline, CDR1 is SGHNT and CDR2 is YENEEA. CDR3 size: 18 residues. The CDR3 DNA reads as TGTGCCAGCAGCTCCTGGGGGTCATCAGGGGCGGCGAACACTGAAGCTTTCTTT. As protein: CASSSWGSSGAANTEAFF.

The chain employs TRBV28 and TRBJ2-7; 8 bases line up with TRBD1. Losses at the gene ends were 6 bases for V and 1 base for J; bases not matched to a gene: 20. Germline V gene sequence: CDR1 MDHEN, CDR2 SYDVKM. CDR3 size: 19 residues. The CDR3 region has the DNA TGTGCCAGCAGGGGACAGGTACTTCGTTTAGGCACTTCGTCCTACGAGCAGTACTTC. It codes for CASRGQVLRLGTSSYEQYF.

V usage is TRBV12-3 or TRBV12-4 and J usage is TRBJ1-2; no firm D call. The CDR3 totals 13 residues. V lost 2 bases, J lost 7 bases, and 11 bases lay in between. The CDR3 nucleotides are TGTGCCAGCAGTTTATATCCAGGAGGTGGCTACACCTTC. It is translated as CASSLYPGGGYTF.

In its sample, this clone was seen once. The chain employs TRBV12-3 or TRBV12-4 and TRBJ2-1, with 7 nucleotides matching TRBD2. Trimming took 4 bases from V and 8 from J; bases not matched to a gene: 5. This CDR3 region has 13 residues. The CDR3 DNA reads as TGTGCCAGCAGTTGGGGGGGGATGGATGAGCAGTTCTTC. Translating gives CASSWGGMDEQFF.

The chain has TRBV10-3 and TRBJ2-2; D possibly corresponds to TRBD1 (6 bases). V gave up 4 bases and J gave up 1 base, with 10 bases separating them. CDR3 length: 15 residues. Germline V gene lookup returns CDR1 ENHRY and CDR2 SYGVKD. This CDR3 reads CAISVTGQNTGELFF. As DNA, the CDR3 is TGTGCCATCAGTGTAACAGGGCAGAACACCGGGGAGCTGTTTTTT.

The chain is built from TRBV28 and TRBJ2-7; 9 nucleotides agree with TRBD2. Germline assignment: CDR1 MDHEN and CDR2 SYDVKM. V was pared by 1 base and J by 2 bases, with 3 bases of the junction left unmatched. This CDR3 comprises 15 residues. CDR3 protein: CASSLSSSGTYEQYF. Written as DNA, the CDR3 is TGTGCCAGCAGTTTATCGTCTAGCGGGACCTACGAGCAGTACTTC.

V usage is TRBV10-3 and J usage is TRBJ2-3; D remains unclear. There are 13 residues in the CDR3. V lost 4 bases and J lost 2, with 7 bases in between. From germline, CDR1 is ENHRY and CDR2 SYGVKD. CDR3 nucleotides: TGTGCCATCAGTGTATCACACACAGATACGCAGTATTTT. Translating gives CAISVSHTDTQYF.

This CDR3 is CARILASGLTGTYEQYF. The CDR3 region has the DNA TGTGCCAGGATATTAGCTTCAGGTTTGACAGGGACTTACGAGCAGTACTTC. The V gene is TRBV11-3, the J gene TRBJ2-7; a weak D match, TRBD1 (7 bases). The CDR3 consists of 17 residues. Trimming cost V 9 bases and J 4 bases, with 28 bases left between them. The germline gives CDR1 SGHNT, CDR2 YENEEA.

The chain links TRBV19 to TRBJ1-2, with 9 nucleotides matching TRBD1. The ends lost 5 bases at V and 6 bases at J; junction bases unmatched: 4. The germline gives CDR1 LNHDA, CDR2 SQIVND (reference sequence). The CDR3 loop spans 13 amino acids. The CDR3 region has the DNA TGTGCCAGTAGTCCGGGACAGGGAAATGGCTACACCTTC. The encoded protein is CASSPGQGNGYTF.

The chain carries TRBV7-6 and TRBJ1-4; TRBD1 might be the D (6 bases). Looked up from germline, CDR1 is SGHVS and CDR2 is FNYEAQ. The CDR3 loop spans 15 amino acids. Trimming shortened V by 5 bases and J by 4 bases, and 14 bases separated the two germline ends. In nucleotides, the CDR3 is TGTGCCAGCAGCCCACGGACAGCCCGTAATGAAAAACTGTTTTTT. Protein: CASSPRTARNEKLFF.

This clone has only one observation. CDR3 sequence (DNA): TGCAGCGATATCGGACAGGGTAGGACTGAAGCTTTCTTT. This sequence encodes CSDIGQGRTEAFF. The chain uses TRBV29-1 and TRBJ1-1; 8 bases are a match to TRBD1. The CDR3 runs to 13 residues. The trim removed 7 bases at V and 5 bases at J, leaving 9 bases unmatched. The germline V gene encodes CDR1 SQVTM and CDR2 ANQGSEA. The entire variable domain, with the rest obtained from reference TRBV29-1 and TRBJ1-1, is as follows: SAVISQKPSRDICQRGTSLTIQCQVDSQVTMMFWYRQQPGQSLTLIATANQGSEATYESGFVIDKFPISRPNLTFSTLTVSNMSPEDSSIYLCSDIGQGRTEAFFGQGTRLTVV.

V gene TRBV2 combines with J gene TRBJ1-5, with no clear D. Germline V gene sequence: CDR1 SNHLY, CDR2 FYNNEI. The CDR3 has 13 residues. V lost 3 bases to trimming and J lost 4 bases, with 7 bases between them. The CDR3 spells CASSDTGNQPQHF. CDR3 sequence (DNA): TGTGCCAGCAGTGATACCGGGAATCAGCCCCAGCATTTT.

The V gene is TRBV2, the J gene TRBJ1-6; 8 nucleotides agree with TRBD1. There are 15 residues in the CDR3. Per the germline V gene, CDR1 is SNHLY and CDR2 is FYNNEI. J lost 0 bases, V lost 8 bases, and 3 bases had no gene match. Written as DNA, the CDR3 is TGTGCCAGCGGGGACAGGAGCTCCTATAATTCACCCCTCCACTTT. Amino acid sequence: CASGDRSSYNSPLHF.

Regarding this clone: This CDR3 is also generated by other DNA sequences in the sample. The J gene is TRBJ2-7, the V gene TRBV6-5, with D unclear. The germline V gene has CDR1 MNHEY and CDR2 SVGAGI. Trimming shortened V by 3 bases and J by 3 bases, and 6 bases separated the two germline ends. This CDR3 has 12 amino acids. DNA for the CDR3: TGTGCCAGCAGTTATAGTCGCTACGAGCAGTACTTC. Encoded protein: CASSYSRYEQYF.

V and J are TRBV29-1 and TRBJ2-5; D is perhaps TRBD1 (6 bases). This CDR3 is 13 amino acids long. CDR1 SQVTM and CDR2 ANQGSEA come from the germline V gene. Trimming left V 4 bases short and J 7 bases short, with 16 bases between. CDR3: CSVGGTQRGTQYF. CDR3 coding DNA: TGCAGCGTTGGAGGGACACAAAGGGGGACCCAGTACTTC.

The CDR3: CASKLHSGRASNEQFF. In DNA, the CDR3 is TGTGCCAGCAAACTACATAGCGGGAGGGCCTCGAATGAGCAGTTCTTC. This chain links TRBV27 with TRBJ2-1; TRBD2 agrees at 11 bases. Germline V gene lookup returns CDR1 MNHEY and CDR2 SMNVEV (reference sequence). The CDR3 covers 16 residues. The V and J ends lost 7 bases and 7 bases, in that order; junction bases with no gene match: 12.

This rearrangement joins TRBV7-2 to TRBJ2-7; TRBD1 might be the D (6 bases). Germline values: CDR1 SGHTA, CDR2 FQGNSA. The CDR3 sequence is 16 residues long. V lost 5 bases and J lost 4, with 21 bases in between. CDR3 bases: TGTGCCAGCAGCACCCACGGACGGGACACCGGATACGAGCAGTACTTC. Its protein is CASSTHGRDTGYEQYF.

The sample holds one count of this clone. The gene calls are TRBV27 and TRBJ1-4; tentatively, D is TRBD1 (5 bases). The germline V gene has CDR1 MNHEY and CDR2 SMNVEV (reference sequence). Between the trimmed V and J ends, which lost 6 bases and 7 bases, there was a span of 18 bases. The CDR3 loop spans 15 amino acids. CDR3 coding DNA: TGTGCCAGCAGCCTCTTGGGGGGGGAGAGTGAAAAACTGTTTTTT. Residues: CASSLLGGESEKLFF.

The rearrangement links TRBV19 to TRBJ2-1, with 9 nucleotides matching TRBD2. The germline gives CDR1 LNHDA, CDR2 SQIVND (reference sequence). The CDR3 is 15 residues long. V trimming: 4 bases; J trimming: 3 bases; junction bases outside the gene matches: 4. For the CDR3, the DNA is TGTGCCAGTAGTAAGACTAGCGGAGGCTACAATGAGCAGTTCTTC. It encodes CASSKTSGGYNEQFF.

This chain joins TRBV2 and TRBJ2-3; TRBD2 matches 7 bases. Germline V gene sequence: CDR1 SNHLY, CDR2 FYNNEI. CDR3 length equals 14 residues. With V trimmed by 9 bases and J by 0 bases, 6 bases remained unmatched. This CDR3 reads CARGEGWSTDTQYF. Written as DNA, the CDR3 is TGTGCCAGAGGGGAGGGGTGGAGCACAGATACGCAGTATTTT.